The clone carrying this T cell receptor beta chain was recorded only once. What it recognizes is unknown. Repertoires were generated with immunoSEQ multiplex PCR, while TCRdb's copy carries only in-frame clones and drops some. The sample lists more than 95,000 clones, 85% to 90% occurring once. This CDR3 has 17 residues. CDR1 is SGHAT and CDR2 is FQNNGV in the germline V gene. V lost 2 bases, J lost 5 bases, and 9 bases stayed unmatched. These data are taken from a study of T cell responses to AZD1222 COVID-19 vaccine. Overall study findings and caveats: Clonal diversity was possibly underestimated; the donors were predominantly white British and more often female. Spike-specific TCR breadth and depth rose after two AZD1222 doses. Only five or six individuals given AZD1222 were seropositive at baseline.

The receptor comes from an adult who received the AZD1222 COVID-19 vaccine. The chain has TRBV11-2 and TRBJ2-1; 10 bases fit TRBD2. The sample in question was peripheral blood, obtained 28 days after the second AZD1222 dose. The CDR3, as DNA: TGTGCCAGCAGCTTAACAACCCTAGCGGGGGCAGACAATGAGCAGTTCTTC. Translation: CASSLTTLAGADNEQFF.